This T cell receptor (beta chain) was retrieved from a study of identical twins. CDR3 length equals 14 residues. Per germline, CDR1 SGHRS and CDR2 YFSETQ. Trimming cost V 5 bases and J 3 bases, with 11 bases left between them. A few counts support this clonotype. A single record per CDR3 protein comes from TCRdb applying MiXCR to the 5' RACE reads. Here the sample spans under 300,000 distinct CDR3 sequences, over 9.5% being singletons. The data also belong to a second study, concerning yellow fever vaccine responses in identical twins. Per that paper: Reportedly, the T cell response mounted by twins to vaccine seemed partly convergent, partly personalized.

This chain uses TRBV5-1 with TRBJ2-2; TRBD1 might be the D (6 bases). The sequencing input was memory (CD45RO+) T cells sorted from blood. The clonotype comes from a woman aged 18-29 years in good health. The CDR3 DNA reads TGCGCCAGCAGAAGGGGGAGCTACACCGGGGAGCTGTTTTTT. Protein product: CASRRGSYTGELFF.